The clone carrying this T cell receptor beta chain was detected many times. As yet, its antigen is unknown. The record originates from a study of blood T cells in healthy people across ages. Broader study findings: CMV infection status of these donors was not known.

A second PCR of roughly 7 to 11 cycles used a sample-barcoded 5' primer and a J-beta primer mix. Each cDNA molecule carried a tag from a template-switch adaptor that contained 12 random nucleotides. TCRdb analysed the 5' RACE reads with MiXCR anew, one entry per CDR3 protein. The table has hundreds of thousands of distinct CDR3 sequences, roughly 31% seen once. CDR1 and CDR2 from the germline V gene are SGHRS and YFSETQ. The CDR3 spans 13 residues. Trimming pared 0 bases from V and 5 bases from J, leaving 6 bases between. This TCR derives from a woman of 80 years or more in good health. The sample consisted of blood. The J gene is TRBJ2-1, the V gene TRBV5-1; D gene unclear. Here the CDR3 reads CASSLGANNEQFF. CDR3 coding DNA: TGCGCCAGCAGCTTGGGGGCCAACAATGAGCAGTTCTTC.